Listed here is a single T cell receptor beta chain. There are 13 residues in the CDR3. The germline V gene has CDR1 SNHLY and CDR2 FYNNEI. V lost 4 bases to trimming and J lost 5 bases; unmatched junction nucleotides: 2. The data originate from a study of cytomegalovirus exposure and HLA in healthy donors. The repertoire was sequenced with immunoSEQ multiplex PCR; TCRdb's copy has only in-frame clones and lacks some. Of about 190,000 clones listed, over 65% are singletons. The material sequenced was PBMCs. The V gene is TRBV2, the J gene TRBJ2-1; 7 nucleotides align to TRBD2. This sequence originates from a man aged 18 to 30 in good health and CMV-seropositive. CDR3 sequence reads: CASSGGSNNEQFF. The CDR3 DNA is TGTGCCAGCAGTGGCGGGAGTAACAATGAGCAGTTCTTC.